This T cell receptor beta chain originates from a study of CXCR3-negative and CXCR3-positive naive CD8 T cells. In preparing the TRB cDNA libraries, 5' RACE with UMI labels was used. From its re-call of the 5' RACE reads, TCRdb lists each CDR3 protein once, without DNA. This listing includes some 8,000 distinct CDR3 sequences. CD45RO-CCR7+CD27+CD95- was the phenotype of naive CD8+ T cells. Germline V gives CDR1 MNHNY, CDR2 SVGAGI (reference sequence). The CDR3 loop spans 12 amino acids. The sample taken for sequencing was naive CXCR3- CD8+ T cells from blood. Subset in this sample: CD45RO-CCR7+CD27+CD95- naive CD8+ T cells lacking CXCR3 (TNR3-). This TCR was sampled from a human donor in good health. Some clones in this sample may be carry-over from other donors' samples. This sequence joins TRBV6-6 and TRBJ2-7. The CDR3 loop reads CASSPEVNEQYF.